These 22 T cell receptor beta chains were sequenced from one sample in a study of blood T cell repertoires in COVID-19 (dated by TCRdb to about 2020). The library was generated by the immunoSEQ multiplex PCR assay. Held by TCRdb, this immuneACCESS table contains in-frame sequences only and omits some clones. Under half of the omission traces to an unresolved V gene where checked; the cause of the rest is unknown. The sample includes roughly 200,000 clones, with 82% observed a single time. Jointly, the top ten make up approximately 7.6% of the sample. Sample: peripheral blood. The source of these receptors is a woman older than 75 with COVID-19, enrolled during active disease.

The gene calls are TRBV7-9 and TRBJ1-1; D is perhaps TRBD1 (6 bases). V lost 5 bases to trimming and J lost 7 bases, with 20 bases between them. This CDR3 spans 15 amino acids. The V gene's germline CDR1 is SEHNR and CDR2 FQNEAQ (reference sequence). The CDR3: CASSLSASEGVEAFF. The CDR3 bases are TGTGCCAGCAGCCTCAGTGCGAGTGAGGGGGTTGAAGCTTTCTTT.

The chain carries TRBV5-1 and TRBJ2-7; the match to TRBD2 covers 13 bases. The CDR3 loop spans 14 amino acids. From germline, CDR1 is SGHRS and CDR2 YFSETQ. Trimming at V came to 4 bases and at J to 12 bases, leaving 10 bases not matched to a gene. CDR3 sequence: CASSQILAGGQMYF. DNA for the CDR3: TGCGCCAGCAGCCAGATACTAGCGGGAGGGCAAATGTACTTC.

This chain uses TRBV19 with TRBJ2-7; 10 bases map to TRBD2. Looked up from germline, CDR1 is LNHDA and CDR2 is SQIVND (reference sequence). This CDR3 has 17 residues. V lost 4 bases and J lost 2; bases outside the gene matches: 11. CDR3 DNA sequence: TGTGCCAGTAGTACCCCCTTAGTAGCGGGGGGCACCTACGAGCAGTACTTC. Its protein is CASSTPLVAGGTYEQYF.

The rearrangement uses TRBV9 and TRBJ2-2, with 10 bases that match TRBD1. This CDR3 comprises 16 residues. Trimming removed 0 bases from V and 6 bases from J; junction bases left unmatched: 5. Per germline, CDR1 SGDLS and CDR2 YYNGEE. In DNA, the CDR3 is TGTGCCAGCAGCGTAGGGGCCGGGACAGGGGCCGGGGAGCTGTTTTTT. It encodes CASSVGAGTGAGELFF. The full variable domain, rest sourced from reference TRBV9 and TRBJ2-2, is DSGVTQTPKHLITATGQRVTLRCSPRSGDLSVYWYQQSLDQGLQFLIQYYNGEERAKGNILERFSAQQFPDLHSELNLSSLELGDSALYFCASSVGAGTGAGELFFGEGSRLTVL.

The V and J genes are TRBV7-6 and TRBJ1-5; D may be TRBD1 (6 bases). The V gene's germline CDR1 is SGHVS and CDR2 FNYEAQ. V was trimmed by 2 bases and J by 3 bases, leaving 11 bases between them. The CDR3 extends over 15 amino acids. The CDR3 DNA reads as TGTGCCAGCAGCTTAACGACAGGATTCAATCAGCCCCAGCATTTT. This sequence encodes CASSLTTGFNQPQHF.

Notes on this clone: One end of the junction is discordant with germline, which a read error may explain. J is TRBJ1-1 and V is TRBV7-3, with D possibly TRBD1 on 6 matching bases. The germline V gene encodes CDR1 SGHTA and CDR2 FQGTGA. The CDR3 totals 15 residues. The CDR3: CASSVTQGRFAEAFF. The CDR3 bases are TGTGCCAGCAGCGTAACACAGGGCCGATTCGCTGAAGCTTTCTTT.

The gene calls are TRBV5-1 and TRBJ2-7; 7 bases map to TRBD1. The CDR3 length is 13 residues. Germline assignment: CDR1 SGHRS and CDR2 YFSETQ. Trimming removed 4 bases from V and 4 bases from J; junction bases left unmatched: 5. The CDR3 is CASSPGDRYEQYF. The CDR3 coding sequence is TGCGCCAGCAGCCCTGGGGACAGATACGAGCAGTACTTC.

The DNA of the CDR3 is TGTGCCAGCAGCAAACAGGGAACTAATGAAAAACTGTTTTTT. Its translation: CASSKQGTNEKLFF. The chain couples TRBV5-4 to TRBJ1-4; possibly TRBD1 for D (6 bases). CDR3 size: 14 residues. Looked up from germline, CDR1 is SGHNT and CDR2 is YYREEE (reference sequence). V was cut by 4 bases and J by 1 base, with 8 bases left in between.

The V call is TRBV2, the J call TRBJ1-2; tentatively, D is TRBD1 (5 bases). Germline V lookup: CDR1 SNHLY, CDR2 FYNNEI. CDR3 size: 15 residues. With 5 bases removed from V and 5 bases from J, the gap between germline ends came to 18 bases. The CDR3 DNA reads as TGTGCCAGCAGTCGGGCCAGGGTAGATTCTTATGGCTACACCTTC. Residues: CASSRARVDSYGYTF.

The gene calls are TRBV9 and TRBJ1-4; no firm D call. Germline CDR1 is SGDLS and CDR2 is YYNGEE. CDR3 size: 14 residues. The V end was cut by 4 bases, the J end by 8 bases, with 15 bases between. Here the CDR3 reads CASSKTHSVEKLFF. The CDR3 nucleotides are TGTGCCAGCAGCAAAACCCATTCGGTCGAAAAACTGTTTTTT.

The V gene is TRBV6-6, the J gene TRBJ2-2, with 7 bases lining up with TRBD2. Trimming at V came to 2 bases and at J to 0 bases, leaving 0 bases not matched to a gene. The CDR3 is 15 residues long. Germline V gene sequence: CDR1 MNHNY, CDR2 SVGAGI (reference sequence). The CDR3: CASSYGLANTGELFF. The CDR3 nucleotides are TGTGCCAGCAGTTACGGACTAGCGAACACCGGGGAGCTGTTTTTT.

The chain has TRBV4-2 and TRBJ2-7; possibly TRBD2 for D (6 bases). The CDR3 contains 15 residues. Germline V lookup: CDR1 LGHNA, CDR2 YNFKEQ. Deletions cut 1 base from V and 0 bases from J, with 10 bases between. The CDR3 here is CASSQVLAGSYEQYF. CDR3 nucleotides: TGTGCCAGCAGCCAAGTACTAGCCGGCTCCTACGAGCAGTACTTC.

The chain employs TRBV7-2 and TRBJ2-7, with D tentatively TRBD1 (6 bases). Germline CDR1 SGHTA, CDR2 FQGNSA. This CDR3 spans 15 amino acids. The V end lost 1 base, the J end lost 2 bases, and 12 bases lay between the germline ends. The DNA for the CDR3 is TGTGCCAGCAGCTTAGGGACAGTCCCAGCCTACGAGCAGTACTTC. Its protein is CASSLGTVPAYEQYF. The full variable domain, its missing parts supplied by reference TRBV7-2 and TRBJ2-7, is GAGVSQSPSNKVTEKGKDVELRCDPISGHTALYWYRQSLGQGLEFLIYFQGNSAPDKSGLPSDRFSAERTGGSVSTLTIQRTQQEDSAVYLCASSLGTVPAYEQYFGPGTRLTVT.

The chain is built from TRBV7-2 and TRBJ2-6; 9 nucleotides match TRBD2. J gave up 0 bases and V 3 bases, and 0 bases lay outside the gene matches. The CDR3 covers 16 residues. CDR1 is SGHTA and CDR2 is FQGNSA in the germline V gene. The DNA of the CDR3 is TGTGCCAGCAGCTTTAGCGGGAGCTCTGGGGCCAACGTCCTGACTTTC. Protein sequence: CASSFSGSSGANVLTF.

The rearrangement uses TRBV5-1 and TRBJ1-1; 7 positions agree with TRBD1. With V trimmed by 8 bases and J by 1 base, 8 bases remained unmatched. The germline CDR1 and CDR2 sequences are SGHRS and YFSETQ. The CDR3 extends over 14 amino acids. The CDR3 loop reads CASEEQGGNTEAFF. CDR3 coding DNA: TGCGCCAGTGAGGAGCAGGGGGGGAACACTGAAGCTTTCTTT.

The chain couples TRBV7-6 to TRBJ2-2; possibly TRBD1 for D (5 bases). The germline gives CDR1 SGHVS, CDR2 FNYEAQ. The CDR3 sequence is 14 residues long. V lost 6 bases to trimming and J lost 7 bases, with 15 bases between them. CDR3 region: CASRPLQADGELFF. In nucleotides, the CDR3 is TGTGCCAGCAGACCCTTACAGGCGGACGGGGAGCTGTTTTTT.

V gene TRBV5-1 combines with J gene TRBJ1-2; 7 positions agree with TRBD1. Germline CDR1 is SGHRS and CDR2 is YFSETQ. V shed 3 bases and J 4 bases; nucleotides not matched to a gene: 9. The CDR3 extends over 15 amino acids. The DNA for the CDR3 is TGCGCCAGCAGCTCCCGCCAGGGGGTCGGCTATGGCTACACCTTC. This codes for CASSSRQGVGYGYTF. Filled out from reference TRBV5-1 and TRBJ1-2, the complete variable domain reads KAGVTQTPRYLIKTRGQQVTLSCSPISGHRSVSWYQQTPGQGLQFLFEYFSETQRNKGNFPGRFSGRQFSNSRSEMNVSTLELGDSALYLCASSSRQGVGYGYTFGSGTRLTVV.

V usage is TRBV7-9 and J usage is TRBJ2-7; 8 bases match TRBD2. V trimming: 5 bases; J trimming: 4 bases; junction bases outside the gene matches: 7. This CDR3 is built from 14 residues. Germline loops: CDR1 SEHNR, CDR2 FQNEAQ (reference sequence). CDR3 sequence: CASSLGTSKYEQYF. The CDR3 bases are TGTGCCAGCAGCCTAGGGACTAGTAAATACGAGCAGTACTTC.

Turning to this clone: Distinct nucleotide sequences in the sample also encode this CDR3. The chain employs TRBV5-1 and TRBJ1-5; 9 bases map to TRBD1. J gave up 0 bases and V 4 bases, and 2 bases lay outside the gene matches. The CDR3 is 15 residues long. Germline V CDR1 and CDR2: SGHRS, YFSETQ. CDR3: CASSRTGDSNQPQHF. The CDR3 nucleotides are TGCGCCAGCAGCCGGACAGGGGATAGCAATCAGCCCCAGCATTTT. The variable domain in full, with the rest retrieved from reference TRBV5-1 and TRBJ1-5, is KAGVTQTPRYLIKTRGQQVTLSCSPISGHRSVSWYQQTPGQGLQFLFEYFSETQRNKGNFPGRFSGRQFSNSRSEMNVSTLELGDSALYLCASSRTGDSNQPQHFGDGTRLSIL.

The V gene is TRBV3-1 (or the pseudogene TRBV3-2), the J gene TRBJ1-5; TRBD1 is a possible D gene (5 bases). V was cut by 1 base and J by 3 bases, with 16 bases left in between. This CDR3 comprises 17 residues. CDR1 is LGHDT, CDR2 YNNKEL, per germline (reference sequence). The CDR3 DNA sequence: TGTGCCAGCAGCCAAGGGGGTTGGGGGGGATCCAATCAGCCCCAGCATTTT. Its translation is CASSQGGWGGSNQPQHF.

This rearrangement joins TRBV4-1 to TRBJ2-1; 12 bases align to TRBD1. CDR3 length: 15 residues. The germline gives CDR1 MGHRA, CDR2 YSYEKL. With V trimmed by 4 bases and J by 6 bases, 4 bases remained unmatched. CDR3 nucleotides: TGCGCCAGCAGCCTAGGGACAGGGGGCTTCAATGAGCAGTTCTTC. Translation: CASSLGTGGFNEQFF.

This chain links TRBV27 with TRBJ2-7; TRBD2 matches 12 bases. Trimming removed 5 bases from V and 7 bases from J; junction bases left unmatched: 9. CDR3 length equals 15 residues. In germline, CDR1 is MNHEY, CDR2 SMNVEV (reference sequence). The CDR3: CASSLLPGTSGEQYF. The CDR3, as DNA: TGTGCCAGCAGTCTGCTCCCCGGGACTAGCGGGGAGCAGTACTTC.